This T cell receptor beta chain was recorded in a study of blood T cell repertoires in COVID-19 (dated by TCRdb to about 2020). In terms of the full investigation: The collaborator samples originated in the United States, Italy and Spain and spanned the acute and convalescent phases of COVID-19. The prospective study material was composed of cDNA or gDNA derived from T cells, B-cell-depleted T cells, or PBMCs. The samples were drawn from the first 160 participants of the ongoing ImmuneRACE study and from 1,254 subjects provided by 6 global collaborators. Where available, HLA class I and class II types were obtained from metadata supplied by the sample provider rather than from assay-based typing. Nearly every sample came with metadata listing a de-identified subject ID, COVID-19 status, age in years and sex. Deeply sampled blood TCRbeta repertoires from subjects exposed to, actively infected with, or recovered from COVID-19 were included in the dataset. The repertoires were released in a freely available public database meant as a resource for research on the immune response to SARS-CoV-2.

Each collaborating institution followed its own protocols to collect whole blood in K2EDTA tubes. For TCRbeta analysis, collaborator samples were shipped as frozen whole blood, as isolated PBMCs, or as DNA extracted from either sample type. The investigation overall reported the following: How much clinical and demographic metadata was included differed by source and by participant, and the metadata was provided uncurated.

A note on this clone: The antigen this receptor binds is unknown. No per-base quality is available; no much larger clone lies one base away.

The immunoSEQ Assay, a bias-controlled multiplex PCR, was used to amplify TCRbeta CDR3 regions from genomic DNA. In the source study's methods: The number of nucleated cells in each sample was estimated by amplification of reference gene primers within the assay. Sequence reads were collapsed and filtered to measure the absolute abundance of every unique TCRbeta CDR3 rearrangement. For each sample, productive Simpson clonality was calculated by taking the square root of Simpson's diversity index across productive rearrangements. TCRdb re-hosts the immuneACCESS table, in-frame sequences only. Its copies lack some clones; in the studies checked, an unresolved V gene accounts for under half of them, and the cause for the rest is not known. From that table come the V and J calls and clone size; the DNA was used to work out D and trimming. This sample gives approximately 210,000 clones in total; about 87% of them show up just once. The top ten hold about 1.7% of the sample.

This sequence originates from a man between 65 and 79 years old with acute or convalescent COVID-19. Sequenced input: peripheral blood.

This receptor carries the CDR3 CASSPHPNRRDRSTEAFF. The DNA sequence follows: TGTGCCAGCAGTCCCCACCCTAACCGCAGGGACAGGAGCACTGAAGCTTTCTTT. The sequence links TRBV27 to TRBJ1-1, with 8 bases in between that match TRBD1. The germline V gene (reference sequence) supplies CDR1 MNHEY and CDR2 SMNVEV. From V the trimming removes 5 bases and from J it removes 4 bases, while the gene matches leave 18 bases of the junction unaccounted for. The CDR3, cysteine through phenylalanine, is 18 amino acids long. Only the CDR3 DNA stays, 54 bases, in frame from base 1.